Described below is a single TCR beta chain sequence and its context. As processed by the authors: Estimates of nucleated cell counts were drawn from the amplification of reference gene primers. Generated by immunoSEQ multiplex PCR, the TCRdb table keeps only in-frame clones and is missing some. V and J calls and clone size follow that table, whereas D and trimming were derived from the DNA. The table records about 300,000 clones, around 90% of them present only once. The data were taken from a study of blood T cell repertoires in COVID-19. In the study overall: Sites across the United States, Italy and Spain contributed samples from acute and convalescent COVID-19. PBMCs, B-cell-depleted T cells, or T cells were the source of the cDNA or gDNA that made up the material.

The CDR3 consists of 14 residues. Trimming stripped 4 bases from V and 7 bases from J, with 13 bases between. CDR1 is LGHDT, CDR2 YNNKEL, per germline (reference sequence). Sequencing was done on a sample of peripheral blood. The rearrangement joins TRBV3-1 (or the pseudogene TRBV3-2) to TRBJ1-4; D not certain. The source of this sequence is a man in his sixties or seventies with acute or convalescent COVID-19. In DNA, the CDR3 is TGTGCCAGCAGCCCCGGAGCCAATGGTGAAAAACTGTTTTTT. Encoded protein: CASSPGANGEKLFF.